The 14 T cell receptor beta chains in this list originate from one sample, sequenced in a study of T-cell reconstitution after alpha-beta-depleted transplantation in children. Preparation of the TCRbeta library used unique molecular identifiers. TCRdb independently ran MiXCR on the PCR reads; one entry per CDR3 protein. The sample contains approximately 100,000 distinct CDR3 sequences, roughly an eighth of which appear only once. This material consisted of PBMCs from the stem cell graft donor, taken from the stem cell graft. The receptors shown here come from a human donor who donated a stem cell graft to a child with inherited bone marrow failure.

This clonotype was seen ten or more times. Since a much larger clone is just one base distant, this may be a read error. This rearrangement joins TRBV27 to TRBJ2-1, with TRBD1 identical over 9 bases. V trimming: 5 bases; J trimming: 7 bases; junction bases outside the gene matches: 9. Germline V CDR1 and CDR2: MNHEY, SMNVEV (reference sequence). The length of the CDR3 is 15 residues. In DNA form, the CDR3 reads TGTGCCAGCAGTCAAAACAGGGGGCGCGTGAATGAGCAGTTCTTC. It yields the protein CASSQNRGRVNEQFF.

The chain links TRBV4-3 to TRBJ1-1, with TRBD1 as a possible D gene (6 bases). Germline lookup yields CDR1 LGHNA and CDR2 YSLEER. Deletions cut 1 base from V and 4 bases from J, with 16 bases between. The CDR3 runs 16 residues. CDR3 region: CASSQVSGEGGTEAFF. The CDR3 region has the DNA TGCGCCAGCAGCCAAGTGTCTGGGGAGGGGGGCACTGAAGCTTTCTTT.

The chain couples TRBV7-3 to TRBJ1-1; D call uncertain. CDR1 is SGHTA, CDR2 FQGTGA, per germline. The CDR3 totals 14 residues. The V end was cut by 7 bases, the J end by 2 bases, with 14 bases between. The CDR3: CASTQREGNTEAFF. CDR3 DNA sequence: TGTGCCAGCACCCAACGGGAGGGAAACACTGAAGCTTTCTTT.

This clonotype was counted at least ten times. This chain uses TRBV7-9 with TRBJ2-7, with D unclear. This CDR3 spans 12 amino acids. The V end was cut by 4 bases, the J end by 1 base, with 5 bases between. Germline V lookup: CDR1 SEHNR, CDR2 FQNEAQ (reference sequence). The CDR3: CASSSVSYEQYF. The CDR3 nucleotides are TGTGCCAGCAGCTCCGTTTCCTACGAGCAGTACTTC.

This clonotype showed up many times. The chain links TRBV5-1 to TRBJ1-6, with 8 bases aligning to TRBD1. CDR3 length: 13 residues. With 4 bases clipped from V and 8 bases from J, the junction kept 2 bases outside the gene matches. The germline V gene has CDR1 SGHRS and CDR2 YFSETQ. The CDR3 region has the DNA TGCGCCAGCAGCGACAGGGGTGATTCACCCCTCCACTTT. This gives the protein CASSDRGDSPLHF.

Many counts were recorded for this clonotype. The chain is built from TRBV19 and TRBJ2-2; TRBD1 matches 7 bases. J was trimmed by 9 bases and V by 6 bases; bases with no gene match: 10. Per germline, CDR1 LNHDA and CDR2 SQIVND (reference sequence). This CDR3 region has 14 residues. Written as DNA, the CDR3 is TGTGCCAGTAGCCTAGGGGGCTCGGGCCGGGAGCTGTTTTTT. Its translation is CASSLGGSGRELFF.

The gene calls are TRBV11-2 and TRBJ2-5; TRBD2 matches at 9 bases. V shed 6 bases and J 5 bases; nucleotides not matched to a gene: 10. CDR3 length: 15 residues. CDR1 is SGHAT, CDR2 FQNNGV, per germline. CDR3 sequence (DNA): TGTGCCAGCAGAACGTCGGGCGGGAGGGCCGAGACCCAGTACTTC. Protein sequence: CASRTSGGRAETQYF.

This clonotype has ten or more counts. The V call is TRBV19, the J call TRBJ1-5, with a tentative D call TRBD1 (5 bases). The CDR3 consists of 15 residues. The V end was cut by 3 bases, the J end by 4 bases, with 13 bases between. Germline lookup yields CDR1 LNHDA and CDR2 SQIVND (reference sequence). The CDR3 reads CASSIGVRANQPQHF. The CDR3 nucleotides read TGTGCCAGTAGTATTGGGGTCAGGGCAAATCAGCCCCAGCATTTT.

This clonotype was observed at least ten times. This sequence joins TRBV5-1 and TRBJ2-1; 9 bases line up with TRBD2. CDR1 and CDR2 (germline): SGHRS, YFSETQ. The CDR3 extends over 14 amino acids. The V gene end was trimmed by 4 bases and the J gene end by 10 bases; junction bases not matched to a gene: 9. The chain's CDR3 is CASSLVTSGREQFF. The CDR3 coding sequence is TGCGCCAGCAGCCTAGTCACTAGCGGGCGGGAGCAGTTCTTC.

There are many counts of this clonotype. This chain uses TRBV7-8 with TRBJ2-4; D is possibly TRBD2 (6 bases). This CDR3 is 15 amino acids long. In germline, CDR1 is SGHVS, CDR2 FQNEAQ. Trimming shortened V by 0 bases and J by 6 bases, and 12 bases separated the two germline ends. CDR3 residues: CASSLAEGVGNIQYF. The CDR3 DNA reads TGTGCCAGCAGCTTAGCGGAGGGTGTGGGAAACATTCAGTACTTC.

In its sample, this clonotype was seen many times. The chain is built from TRBV5-1 and TRBJ2-7, with D possibly TRBD1 on 6 matching bases. V was shortened by 3 bases and J by 7 bases, with 8 bases between the two germline ends. Germline loops: CDR1 SGHRS, CDR2 YFSETQ. The CDR3 is made up of 11 amino acids. The CDR3 nucleotides read TGCGCCAGCAGCTCGAGGGGGGAGCAGTACTTC. Translation: CASSSRGEQYF. Complete variable domain (other parts from reference TRBV5-1 and TRBJ2-7): KAGVTQTPRYLIKTRGQQVTLSCSPISGHRSVSWYQQTPGQGLQFLFEYFSETQRNKGNFPGRFSGRQFSNSRSEMNVSTLELGDSALYLCASSSRGEQYFGPGTRLTVT.

This clonotype was counted ten times or more. The CDR3 spells CASSPRDHYEQYF. DNA for the CDR3: TGTGCCAGCAGCCCCCGGGACCACTACGAGCAGTACTTC. V and J are TRBV7-8 and TRBJ2-7; D could derive from TRBD1 or TRBD2 (5 bases each). Per the germline V gene, CDR1 is SGHVS and CDR2 is FQNEAQ. The CDR3 contains 13 residues. Trimming stripped 5 bases from V and 3 bases from J, with 11 bases between.

The gene calls are TRBV7-9 and TRBJ2-3; D remains ambiguous. Deletions cut 4 bases from V and 1 base from J, with 9 bases between. CDR1 SEHNR and CDR2 FQNEAQ come from the germline V gene (reference sequence). The CDR3 has 14 amino acids. CDR3 in amino acids: CASSSRWGTDTQYF. The CDR3 nucleotides are TGTGCCAGCAGCTCCCGTTGGGGCACAGATACGCAGTATTTT.

This clonotype appeared many times. The chain links TRBV28 to TRBJ2-7, with D possibly TRBD1 on 5 matching bases. The germline V gene encodes CDR1 MDHEN and CDR2 SYDVKM. This CDR3 spans 14 amino acids. Trimming stripped 2 bases from V and 3 bases from J, with 11 bases between. Here the CDR3 DNA reads TGTGCCAGCAGTTTAAGGGGCACGGTCTACGAGCAGTACTTC. Encoded protein: CASSLRGTVYEQYF.